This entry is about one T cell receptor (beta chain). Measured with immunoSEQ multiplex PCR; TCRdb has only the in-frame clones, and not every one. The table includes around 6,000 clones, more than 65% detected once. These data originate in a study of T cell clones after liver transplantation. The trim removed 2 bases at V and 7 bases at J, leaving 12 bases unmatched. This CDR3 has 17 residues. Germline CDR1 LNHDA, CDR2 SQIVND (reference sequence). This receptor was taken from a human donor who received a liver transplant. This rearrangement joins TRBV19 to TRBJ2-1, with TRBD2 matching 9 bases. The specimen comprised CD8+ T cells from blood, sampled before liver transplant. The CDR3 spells CASSIFPIAGVRNEQFF. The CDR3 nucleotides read TGTGCCAGTAGTATATTCCCCATAGCGGGGGTACGGAATGAGCAGTTCTTC. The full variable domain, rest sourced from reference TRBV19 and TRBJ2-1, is DGGITQSPKYLFRKEGQNVTLSCEQNLNHDAMYWYRQDPGQGLRLIYYSQIVNDFQKGDIAEGYSVSREKKESFPLTVTSAQKNPTAFYLCASSIFPIAGVRNEQFFGPGTRLTVL.